This T cell receptor beta chain was observed in a study of T cells in Graves' hyperthyroidism and ophthalmopathy. Points from the study as a whole: In the analysis, a 13 V-J model separated ophthalmopathy from stable hyperthyroidism.

This clonotype appeared many times. Its target is not known. The CDR3 sequence is 13 residues long. V was cut by 3 bases and J by 3 bases, with 9 bases left in between. Germline CDR1 reads SEHNR; CDR2 reads FQNEAQ (reference sequence). RNA transcripts gave rise to amplified TCR beta CDR3 regions. In the first-round RT-PCR of the TCR CDR3, the HTBI primer set was used. TCRdb re-analysed the multiplex PCR reads in MiXCR, keeping a single row per CDR3 protein. The repertoire has hundreds of thousands of distinct CDR3 sequences, about 43% of them found once; the top ten carry about 7.9%. No ophthalmopathy progression within 18 months constituted stable Graves' hyperthyroidism. Patients showing uncontrolled infection, other autoimmune disease, pregnancy or lactation were ineligible.

The chain joins TRBV7-9 to TRBJ2-7; D is unresolved. Sample: peripheral blood or thyroid tissue (not recorded which). The sequence was obtained from a woman younger than 30 with Graves' hyperthyroidism. The CDR3 loop reads CASSFRARYEQYF. The CDR3 DNA reads TGTGCCAGCAGCTTCCGGGCCCGCTACGAGCAGTACTTC.